This T cell receptor (beta chain) stems from a study of cytomegalovirus exposure and HLA in healthy donors. Overall study: Caucasian-associated ancestry cluster membership applied to less than 85% of approximately 420 genotyped donors.

Donors showed nominal health when sampled, although they likely had unrecorded immune exposures. The study, taken as a whole, reports: Accurate prediction of HLA-A and HLA-B alleles (for most subjects) was reportedly achieved from TCR beta sequences.

The CDR3 totals 15 residues. CDR1 is MNHEY and CDR2 is SMNVEV in the germline V gene (reference sequence). V lost 5 bases and J lost 3; bases outside the gene matches: 7. About this clone: Its matching antigen is unknown.

The PCR contained 60 Vbeta and 13 Jbeta primers. As originally analysed: Per a later analysis, the number of unique TCR beta chains was roughly 87 million, of which some 9.9 million were shared. Method: immunoSEQ multiplex PCR; TCRdb's copy keeps in-frame clones and lacks some. That table is the source of V, J and clone size, and D and trimming were worked out from the DNA. Of 150,000 to 170,000 clones in the sample, 70% to 80% were seen once. This clonotype originated in a man aged 30-40 years in good health and CMV-seropositive. The specimen was PBMCs. The J gene is TRBJ1-2, the V gene TRBV27, with 9 positions matching TRBD1. The CDR3 is CASSPTGGLYYGYTF. In DNA form, the CDR3 reads TGTGCCAGCAGTCCCACAGGGGGCCTATACTATGGCTACACCTTC.